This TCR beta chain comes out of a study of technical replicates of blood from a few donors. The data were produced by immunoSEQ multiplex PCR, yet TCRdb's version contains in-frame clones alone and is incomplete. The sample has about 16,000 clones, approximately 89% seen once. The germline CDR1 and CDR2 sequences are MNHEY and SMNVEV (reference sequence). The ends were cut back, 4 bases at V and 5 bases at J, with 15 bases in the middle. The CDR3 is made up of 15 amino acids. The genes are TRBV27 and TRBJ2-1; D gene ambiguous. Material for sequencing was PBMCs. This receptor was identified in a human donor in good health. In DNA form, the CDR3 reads TGTGCCAGCAGTTCCCCGGTTAATGGGCACAATGAGCAGTTCTTC. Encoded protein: CASSSPVNGHNEQFF.